The 27 T cell receptor beta chains in this list originate from one sample, sequenced in a study of regulatory T cells in long-lasting Graves disease. HTBI primers from iRepertoire and Arm-PCR of CDR3 regions yielded the TCR beta libraries. Using its own MiXCR run on the multiplex PCR reads, TCRdb lists one record per CDR3 protein. This table has around 450,000 distinct CDR3 sequences, 20% to 25% appearing once. The time point was: persistent/refractory GD, antithyroid drugs over 5 years with positive TRAb. Construction of the TCR library relied on RNA isolated from PBMCs. Sequences were derived from peripheral blood mononuclear cells (PBMCs), sampled when the disease was refractory, from a patient treated with antithyroid drugs. The origin of the receptors is a female donor with Graves disease.

This clonotype was seen ten or more times. The V gene is TRBV6-1, the J gene TRBJ1-2; possible D gene TRBD1, 5 bases. The germline CDR1 and CDR2 sequences are MNHNS and SASEGT. The CDR3 is 14 residues long. Trimming removed 7 bases from V and 2 bases from J, with 14 bases in between. The chain's CDR3 is CASITQTENYGYTF. For the CDR3, the DNA is TGTGCCAGCATAACCCAGACAGAAAACTATGGCTACACCTTC.

This clonotype was counted ten times or more. The chain carries TRBV25-1 and TRBJ1-6, with 7 bases matching TRBD1. With V trimmed by 5 bases and J by 6 bases, 4 bases remained unmatched. This CDR3 is 14 amino acids long. Per the germline V gene, CDR1 is MGHDK and CDR2 is SYGVNS. The CDR3 coding sequence is TGTGCCAGCAGTCTCGACAGGGTTAATTCACCCCTCCACTTT. Its protein is CASSLDRVNSPLHF. The full variable domain, its missing parts supplied by reference TRBV25-1 and TRBJ1-6, is EADIYQTPRYLVIGTGKKITLECSQTMGHDKMYWYQQDPGMELHLIHYSYGVNSTEKGDLSSESTVSRIRTEHFPLTLESARPSHTSQYLCASSLDRVNSPLHFGNGTRLTVT.

The sample holds many counts of this clonotype. CDR3 nucleotides: TGTGCCAGCAGTAGGTTACAGTCCGTCGCTGAAGCTTTCTTT. Protein sequence: CASSRLQSVAEAFF. The rearrangement joins TRBV7-2 to TRBJ1-1, with unresolved D. Per germline, CDR1 SGHTA and CDR2 FQGNSA. V was cut by 6 bases and J by 6 bases, with 17 bases left in between. This CDR3 is built from 14 residues.

The sample holds many counts of this clonotype. The genes are TRBV3-1 and TRBJ2-7, with D uncertain. Trimming removed 0 bases at V and 3 bases at J, with 3 bases between. There are 12 residues in the CDR3. Germline assignment: CDR1 LGHDT and CDR2 YNNKEL (reference sequence). Here the CDR3 DNA reads TGTGCCAGCAGCCAAGATATCTACGAGCAGTACTTC. Translated, it gives CASSQDIYEQYF.

This clonotype was observed many times. This chain links TRBV12-3 or TRBV12-4 with TRBJ1-5; D is uncertain. The CDR3 is 15 amino acids. V shed 2 bases and J shed 6 bases, with 14 bases lying between them. DNA for the CDR3: TGTGCCAGCAGTTTACACAGTACGATCGTTCAGCCCCAGCATTTT. Encoded protein: CASSLHSTIVQPQHF.

The sample holds a few counts of this clonotype. This rearrangement joins TRBV7-9 to TRBJ1-6, with 7 bases aligning to TRBD1. The CDR3 has 17 amino acids. Germline V gene data show CDR1 as SEHNR and CDR2 as FQNEAQ (reference sequence). The junction had 15 bases not matched to a gene; V was cut back by 5 bases and J by 8 bases. CDR3 nucleotides: TGTGCCAGCAGCACCCTAAGACAGGGAGCGCATCATTCACCCCTCCACTTT. Translated, it gives CASSTLRQGAHHSPLHF. Combining the CDR3 with reference TRBV7-9 and TRBJ1-6 gives the whole variable domain DTGVSQNPRHKITKRGQNVTFRCDPISEHNRLYWYRQTLGQGPEFLTYFQNEAQLEKSRLLSDRFSAERPKGSFSTLEIQRTEQGDSAMYLCASSTLRQGAHHSPLHFGNGTRLTVT.

In the case of this clonotype: Given a much more abundant clone one base away, this may be a read error. The V call is TRBV2, the J call TRBJ2-7; 9 bases line up with TRBD2. There are 17 residues in the CDR3. Germline lookup yields CDR1 SNHLY and CDR2 FYNNEI. Germline trimming cut 4 bases from V and 2 bases from J; bases unmatched to any gene: 12. The CDR3 protein is CASSARSGGPVPYEQYF. CDR3 coding DNA: TGTGCCAGCAGTGCCCGGAGCGGGGGGCCCGTCCCCTACGAGCAGTACTTC.

This clonotype was observed a few times. The V gene is TRBV28, the J gene TRBJ2-7; no clear D gene. The CDR3 sequence is 14 residues long. Trimming removed 5 bases from V and 0 bases from J, with 11 bases in between. Germline V CDR1 and CDR2: MDHEN, SYDVKM. DNA for the CDR3: TGTGCCAGCAGTCCACAAGTGAGCTCCTACGAGCAGTACTTC. This gives the protein CASSPQVSSYEQYF.

This clonotype occurred many times. The chain carries TRBV7-9 and TRBJ1-4; D gene uncertain. Germline V gives CDR1 SEHNR, CDR2 FQNEAQ (reference sequence). The CDR3 has 15 amino acids. Trimming stripped 5 bases from V and 7 bases from J, with 17 bases between. CDR3 region: CASSHAKREGEKLFF. In DNA, the CDR3 is TGTGCCAGCAGCCACGCTAAGAGGGAAGGTGAAAAACTGTTTTTT. Variable domain in full (rest from reference TRBV7-9 and TRBJ1-4): DTGVSQNPRHKITKRGQNVTFRCDPISEHNRLYWYRQTLGQGPEFLTYFQNEAQLEKSRLLSDRFSAERPKGSFSTLEIQRTEQGDSAMYLCASSHAKREGEKLFFGSGTQLSVL.

As for this clonotype: A read error may explain this, as a much larger clone is one base away. The gene calls are TRBV5-1 and TRBJ1-2, with D possibly TRBD1 on 5 matching bases. The CDR3 totals 14 residues. The germline CDR1 and CDR2 sequences are SGHRS and YFSETQ. V shed 0 bases and J shed 4 bases, with 10 bases lying between them. CDR3 loop: CASSLAGGTYGYTF. The CDR3, as DNA: TGCGCCAGCAGCTTGGCCGGGGGAACCTATGGCTACACCTTC. Looking up the rest from reference TRBV5-1 and TRBJ1-2 gives the full variable domain: KAGVTQTPRYLIKTRGQQVTLSCSPISGHRSVSWYQQTPGQGLQFLFEYFSETQRNKGNFPGRFSGRQFSNSRSEMNVSTLELGDSALYLCASSLAGGTYGYTFGSGTRLTVV.

The table lists this clonotype with a count of one. The chain has TRBV28 and TRBJ2-3, with D possibly TRBD1 on 5 matching bases. The germline CDR1 and CDR2 sequences are MDHEN and SYDVKM. Trimming stripped 3 bases from V and 2 bases from J, with 9 bases between. This CDR3 has 14 amino acids. In nucleotides, the CDR3 is TGTGCCAGCAGTTTGGCACAGGTCACAGATACGCAGTATTTT. Its translation: CASSLAQVTDTQYF.

The chain couples TRBV9 to TRBJ1-3; unclear D gene. V was pared by 3 bases and J by 0 bases, with 7 bases between. CDR1 SGDLS and CDR2 YYNGEE come from the germline V gene. CDR3 length: 14 residues. The CDR3, as DNA: TGTGCCAGCAGCGGTCCCTACTCTGGAAACACCATATATTTT. Translating it yields CASSGPYSGNTIYF. Filled out from reference TRBV9 and TRBJ1-3, the complete variable domain reads DSGVTQTPKHLITATGQRVTLRCSPRSGDLSVYWYQQSLDQGLQFLIQYYNGEERAKGNILERFSAQQFPDLHSELNLSSLELGDSALYFCASSGPYSGNTIYFGEGSWLTVV.

This chain connects TRBV19 to TRBJ1-4; no clear D gene. This CDR3 region has 16 residues. V gave up 6 bases and J gave up 3 bases, with 17 bases separating them. Germline V lookup: CDR1 LNHDA, CDR2 SQIVND (reference sequence). The CDR3, as DNA: TGTGCCAGTAGGGACCCGCTCAAGGGTCCTAATGAAAAACTGTTTTTT. Translation gives CASRDPLKGPNEKLFF.

This chain connects TRBV5-5 to TRBJ1-6, with D perhaps TRBD1 (5 bases). Germline CDR1 reads SGHKS; CDR2 reads YYEKEE (reference sequence). The CDR3 has 13 residues. Trimming left V 4 bases short and J 6 bases short, with 8 bases between. In nucleotides, the CDR3 is TGTGCCAGCAGCCCAGGGTCTAATTCACCCCTCCACTTT. Translation gives CASSPGSNSPLHF.

V usage is TRBV7-6 and J usage is TRBJ1-2; D is uncertain. The CDR3 runs 14 residues. Deletions cut 4 bases from V and 2 bases from J, with 11 bases between. Germline-derived CDR1 and CDR2 are SGHVS and FNYEAQ. CDR3 sequence reads: CASSSPAVNYGYTF. The CDR3 DNA follows: TGTGCCAGCAGCTCACCGGCGGTGAACTATGGCTACACCTTC.

The rearrangement joins TRBV20-1 to TRBJ2-7, with D tentatively TRBD2 (5 bases). V lost 3 bases, J lost 4 bases, and 7 bases lay in between. The CDR3 is made up of 11 amino acids. The germline V gene has CDR1 DFQATT and CDR2 SNEGSKA (reference sequence). The CDR3 reads CSASVAYEQYF. CDR3 nucleotide sequence: TGCAGTGCTAGTGTAGCGTACGAGCAGTACTTC.

In this sample, this clonotype turned up many times. This chain links TRBV28 with TRBJ1-1; perhaps TRBD1 as D (5 bases). V was shortened by 7 bases and J by 6 bases, with 24 bases between the two germline ends. There are 16 residues in the CDR3. Germline CDR1 reads MDHEN; CDR2 reads SYDVKM. CDR3 sequence (DNA): TGTGCCAGCAACTCACCGCAGGGAGGTCCTAACCCTGAAGCTTTCTTT. Its protein product is CASNSPQGGPNPEAFF.

This clonotype was observed a few times. The V and J genes are TRBV7-9 and TRBJ1-1; D is unresolved. The CDR3 extends over 12 amino acids. V lost 0 bases and J lost 4, with 3 bases in between. Germline V gene lookup returns CDR1 SEHNR and CDR2 FQNEAQ (reference sequence). The CDR3: CASSLAVTEAFF. CDR3 sequence (DNA): TGTGCCAGCAGCTTAGCAGTCACTGAAGCTTTCTTT.

This clonotype came up many times. This sequence joins TRBV19 and TRBJ2-5, with TRBD2 identical over 7 bases. The CDR3 is 15 residues long. Germline values: CDR1 LNHDA, CDR2 SQIVND (reference sequence). J gave up 4 bases and V 5 bases, and 10 bases lay outside the gene matches. Here the CDR3 DNA reads TGTGCCAGTAGTCAGACGGGGGGAGGCGGAGAGACCCAGTACTTC. It codes for CASSQTGGGGETQYF.

In this sample, this clonotype turned up many times. This chain connects TRBV6-1 to TRBJ2-4; D is undetermined. Trimming stripped 2 bases from V and 0 bases from J, with 5 bases between. The germline V gene encodes CDR1 MNHNS and CDR2 SASEGT. The CDR3 has 14 residues. The CDR3 region has the DNA TGTGCCAGCAGTGAATTGATAGCCAAAAACATTCAGTACTTC. As protein: CASSELIAKNIQYF.

This clonotype appeared many times. V is TRBV2 and J is TRBJ2-5, with D perhaps TRBD1 (5 bases). V lost 5 bases, J lost 3 bases, and 16 bases lay in between. Germline lookup yields CDR1 SNHLY and CDR2 FYNNEI. This CDR3 has 15 amino acids. CDR3 residues: CASSSTDRTKETQYF. CDR3 sequence (DNA): TGTGCCAGCAGTTCCACCGATCGGACAAAAGAGACCCAGTACTTC.

CDR3 residues: CASSQEKTAGGDGYTF. The DNA of the CDR3 is TGCGCCAGCAGCCAAGAAAAGACGGCAGGGGGTGATGGCTACACCTTC. The chain links TRBV4-1 to TRBJ1-2, with 7 bases aligning to TRBD1. Germline V gene data show CDR1 as MGHRA and CDR2 as YSYEKL. Trimming at V came to 0 bases and at J to 6 bases, leaving 10 bases not matched to a gene. The CDR3 consists of 16 residues.

This clonotype came up many times. This chain connects TRBV6-1 to TRBJ2-6, with D possibly matching TRBD1 (5 bases). The CDR3 has 15 residues. Germline CDR1 and CDR2: MNHNS and SASEGT. Between the trimmed V and J ends, which lost 10 bases and 0 bases, there was a span of 13 bases. CDR3 DNA sequence: TGTGCCACCAAAGACAGACCCTCTGGGGCCAACGTCCTGACTTTC. Translated, it gives CATKDRPSGANVLTF.

This chain links TRBV29-1 with TRBJ2-7; D gene uncertain. The CDR3 runs to 12 residues. Deletions cut 4 bases from V and 5 bases from J, with 12 bases between. CDR1 is SQVTM and CDR2 is ANQGSEA in the germline V gene. The CDR3: CSVVKSFHEQYF. In nucleotides, the CDR3 is TGCAGCGTTGTAAAGTCATTTCACGAGCAGTACTTC.

This clonotype has at least ten counts. V usage is TRBV10-3 and J usage is TRBJ2-7, with TRBD1 matching over 8 bases. V was pared by 2 bases and J by 3 bases, with 12 bases of the junction left unmatched. The CDR3 totals 17 residues. From germline, CDR1 is ENHRY and CDR2 SYGVKD. The CDR3 loop is CAISERGTGMGHYEQYF. The DNA of the CDR3 is TGTGCCATCAGTGAGAGGGGGACAGGCATGGGTCACTACGAGCAGTACTTC.

This clonotype turned up a few times. The chain links TRBV18 to TRBJ2-3; perhaps TRBD2 as D (6 bases). V was cut by 3 bases and J by 9 bases, with 10 bases left in between. The CDR3 totals 12 residues. Germline-derived CDR1 and CDR2 are KGHSH and LQKENI. This CDR3 reads CASSPREETQYF. The CDR3 bases are TGTGCCAGCTCACCCAGGGAGGAAACGCAGTATTTT.

CDR3 in DNA: TGTGCCAGCAGCGTAGCGGGAGGACTAGCGGGAGGGTCCAGCGAGCAGTACTTC. Its protein is CASSVAGGLAGGSSEQYF. The V gene is TRBV9, the J gene TRBJ2-7; TRBD2 matches at 15 bases. Germline lookup yields CDR1 SGDLS and CDR2 YYNGEE. The CDR3 is 18 amino acids. The V and J ends lost 0 bases and 6 bases, in that order; junction bases with no gene match: 10.